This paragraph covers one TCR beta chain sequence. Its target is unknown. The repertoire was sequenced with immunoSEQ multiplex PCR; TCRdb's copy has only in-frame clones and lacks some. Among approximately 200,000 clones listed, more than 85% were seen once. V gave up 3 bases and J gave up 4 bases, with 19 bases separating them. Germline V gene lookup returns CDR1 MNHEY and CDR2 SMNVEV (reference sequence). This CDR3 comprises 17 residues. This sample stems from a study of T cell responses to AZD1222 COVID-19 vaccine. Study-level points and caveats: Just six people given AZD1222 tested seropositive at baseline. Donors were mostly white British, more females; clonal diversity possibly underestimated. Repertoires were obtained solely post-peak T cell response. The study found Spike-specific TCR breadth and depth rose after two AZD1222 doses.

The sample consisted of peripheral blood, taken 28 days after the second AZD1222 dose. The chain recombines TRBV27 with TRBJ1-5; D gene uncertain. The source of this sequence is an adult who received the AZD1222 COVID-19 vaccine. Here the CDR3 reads CASSFTYREFGNQPQHF. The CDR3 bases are TGTGCCAGCAGTTTTACTTATAGGGAGTTTGGGAATCAGCCCCAGCATTTT.